The next 20 T cell receptor beta chains were all read from a single sample in a study of a mutant IDH1 vaccine in newly diagnosed glioma. Measured with immunoSEQ multiplex PCR; TCRdb has only the in-frame clones, and not every one. Among about 60,000 clones listed, roughly 84% were seen once. These receptors' targets are unknown. Time point specified: week 11, during vaccination. Vaccination comprised doses that each held 300 ug of mutant IDH1 20-mer peptide, plus topical imiquimod. Here the sequenced sample was PBMCs, taken from a glioma patient whose treatment included an IDH1 peptide vaccine. These receptors came from a woman aged 45-59 years with glioma.

V is TRBV28 and J is TRBJ1-2; 7 nucleotides match TRBD1. J gave up 2 bases and V 5 bases, and 11 bases lay outside the gene matches. This CDR3 is built from 16 residues. The germline V gene encodes CDR1 MDHEN and CDR2 SYDVKM. CDR3 in amino acids: CASSIRTGTANYGYTF. Here the CDR3 DNA reads TGTGCCAGCAGTATCCGTACCGGGACAGCCAACTATGGCTACACCTTC.

J is TRBJ1-5 and V is TRBV2; possible D gene TRBD1, 5 bases. This CDR3 has 16 residues. Germline CDR1 is SNHLY and CDR2 is FYNNEI. V dropped 3 bases and J dropped 1 base, with 13 bases sitting between them. This chain's CDR3 is CASSDRGRESNQPQHF. CDR3 bases: TGTGCCAGCAGTGATCGGGGCAGGGAAAGCAATCAGCCCCAGCATTTT.

Comment on this clone: The sample holds other DNA sequences that translate to the same CDR3. The chain uses TRBV19 and TRBJ2-2; 11 bases are shared with TRBD1. In germline, CDR1 is LNHDA, CDR2 SQIVND (reference sequence). The J segment lost 5 bases and the V segment lost 5 bases, leaving 4 bases of the junction unmatched. This CDR3 has 15 amino acids. The CDR3 DNA is TGTGCCAGTAGTCCCGGGACAGGGGGTACCGGGGAGCTGTTTTTT. The encoded protein is CASSPGTGGTGELFF.

CDR3 in amino acids: CASSQVAVAGGLYEQYF. CDR3 sequence (DNA): TGTGCCAGCAGCCAAGTAGCGGTAGCGGGGGGGCTATACGAGCAGTACTTC. The genes are TRBV4-2 and TRBJ2-7, with 11 bases that match TRBD2. The CDR3 runs to 17 residues. CDR1 is LGHNA, CDR2 YNFKEQ, per germline. Germline trimming cut 1 base from V and 4 bases from J; bases unmatched to any gene: 9.

V and J are TRBV9 and TRBJ1-1; D is unresolved. This CDR3 comprises 13 residues. The germline V and J ends were trimmed by 0 bases and 2 bases, with 5 bases remaining between them. Germline loops: CDR1 SGDLS, CDR2 YYNGEE. CDR3 nucleotides: TGTGCCAGCAGCGTAGAATCTAACACTGAAGCTTTCTTT. Protein product: CASSVESNTEAFF.

This clone showed up just a few times. The CDR3 protein is CASSQRTVNTGELFF. DNA of the CDR3: TGTGCCAGCAGCCAACGGACAGTTAACACCGGGGAGCTGTTTTTT. The chain recombines TRBV14 with TRBJ2-2; maybe TRBD1 (6 bases). The CDR3 totals 15 residues. Germline assignment: CDR1 SGHDN and CDR2 FVKESK. The V end was cut by 2 bases, the J end by 2 bases, with 9 bases between.

The J gene is TRBJ2-7, the V gene TRBV10-1; a possible D gene is TRBD2 (6 bases). The V and J ends lost 8 bases and 3 bases respectively, with 14 bases between them. CDR3 length: 13 amino acids. CDR1 is WNHNN, CDR2 SYGVQD, per germline (reference sequence). For the CDR3, the DNA is TGCGCCAGCGGGGGGACCCGGTTCTACGAGCAGTACTTC. Its translation is CASGGTRFYEQYF.

The rearrangement joins TRBV9 to TRBJ1-1; 7 bases line up with TRBD1. Germline CDR1 reads SGDLS; CDR2 reads YYNGEE. The CDR3 length is 14 residues. The V and J ends lost 3 bases and 2 bases, in that order; junction bases with no gene match: 4. The CDR3 DNA follows: TGTGCCAGCAGCGCCGGGACAGTAAACACTGAAGCTTTCTTT. It encodes CASSAGTVNTEAFF.

The V and J genes are TRBV7-2 and TRBJ1-2; weak D call: TRBD1 (5 bases). The germline CDR1 and CDR2 sequences are SGHTA and FQGNSA. V lost 2 bases to trimming and J lost 4 bases, with 8 bases between them. This CDR3 comprises 13 residues. In DNA, the CDR3 is TGTGCCAGCAGCTTATCGGGGCCCTATGGCTACACCTTC. This sequence encodes CASSLSGPYGYTF.

The V and J genes are TRBV9 and TRBJ2-7; a weak D match, TRBD1 (6 bases). The germline V gene has CDR1 SGDLS and CDR2 YYNGEE. Trimming pared 3 bases from V and 1 base from J, leaving 8 bases between. This CDR3 is built from 13 residues. The CDR3 sequence: CASSGTVSYEQYF. The CDR3 DNA sequence: TGTGCCAGCAGCGGGACAGTTTCCTACGAGCAGTACTTC.

The chain couples TRBV6-6 to TRBJ2-7, with D uncertain. Trimming shortened V by 6 bases and J by 7 bases, and 16 bases separated the two germline ends. Germline CDR1 and CDR2: MNHNY and SVGAGI (reference sequence). The CDR3 sequence is 13 residues long. CDR3 sequence: CASSLINSGEQYF. CDR3 coding DNA: TGTGCCAGCAGCCTCATTAACTCCGGGGAGCAGTACTTC.

The CDR3 loop reads CASGHGYEQYF. In DNA, the CDR3 is TGTGCTAGTGGACATGGATACGAGCAGTACTTC. This sequence joins TRBV12-5 and TRBJ2-7; no definite D call. The V and J ends lost 6 bases and 4 bases respectively, with 7 bases between them. From germline, CDR1 is LGHNT and CDR2 FRNRAP. The CDR3 contains 11 residues.

The CDR3 reads CASSLSPRRHTGELFF. The CDR3 DNA reads TGTGCCAGCAGTTTATCCCCTAGAAGACACACCGGGGAGCTGTTTTTT. J is TRBJ2-2 and V is TRBV27; D remains ambiguous. The CDR3 length is 16 residues. The germline V gene encodes CDR1 MNHEY and CDR2 SMNVEV (reference sequence). V was cut by 0 bases and J by 3 bases, with 11 bases left in between.

The CDR3 DNA reads TGTGCCAGCAGCGTGCCGGGACAGGGTACGGGGGAAAGCAATCAGCCCCAGCATTTT. Its protein product is CASSVPGQGTGESNQPQHF. The chain couples TRBV9 to TRBJ1-5; 9 bases are a match to TRBD1. Germline V gives CDR1 SGDLS, CDR2 YYNGEE. This CDR3 has 19 amino acids. V gave up 2 bases and J gave up 1 base; unmatched junction bases: 13.

The chain is built from TRBV2 and TRBJ1-5, with D tentatively TRBD1 (6 bases). V was cut by 7 bases and J by 1 base, with 11 bases left in between. CDR3 length: 14 residues. CDR1 SNHLY and CDR2 FYNNEI come from the germline V gene. The CDR3 protein is CASITGLSNQPQHF. Written as DNA, the CDR3 is TGTGCCAGCATCACAGGGTTAAGCAATCAGCCCCAGCATTTT.

The chain combines TRBV7-3 with TRBJ1-1, with unresolved D. CDR3 length: 13 residues. Deletions cut 5 bases from V and 1 base from J, with 8 bases between. Germline values: CDR1 SGHTA, CDR2 FQGTGA. CDR3 nucleotides: TGTGCCAGCAGCCCCGACACGAACACTGAAGCTTTCTTT. It translates to CASSPDTNTEAFF.

The rearrangement joins TRBV10-3 to TRBJ2-5, with D tentatively TRBD2 (6 bases). V lost 7 bases and J lost 7, with 28 bases in between. Per the germline V gene, CDR1 is ENHRY and CDR2 is SYGVKD. This CDR3 has 17 amino acids. CDR3 residues: CAITKERPGTAGGTQYF. The CDR3 bases are TGTGCCATCACCAAGGAGAGGCCGGGGACCGCCGGGGGGACCCAGTACTTC.

V usage is TRBV7-9 and J usage is TRBJ2-1; tentatively, D is TRBD2 (6 bases). The CDR3 contains 15 residues. V lost 5 bases to trimming and J lost 4 bases, with 15 bases between them. Germline lookup yields CDR1 SEHNR and CDR2 FQNEAQ (reference sequence). The CDR3 here is CASSRPSGPYNEQFF. In DNA form, the CDR3 reads TGTGCCAGCAGCCGACCCAGCGGGCCATACAATGAGCAGTTCTTC.

This clone was detected only a few times. The rearrangement links TRBV28 to TRBJ1-2, with TRBD1 identical over 7 bases. The J segment lost 2 bases and the V segment lost 2 bases, leaving 8 bases of the junction unmatched. The germline V gene encodes CDR1 MDHEN and CDR2 SYDVKM. This CDR3 region has 16 residues. CDR3 sequence: CASSLGRGRLNYGYTF. The CDR3 DNA is TGTGCCAGCAGTTTAGGTAGGGGGCGATTGAACTATGGCTACACCTTC.

This clone occurred a few times. The V call is TRBV2, the J call TRBJ1-1; D call uncertain. There are 12 residues in the CDR3. Trimming left V 6 bases short and J 0 bases short, with 5 bases between. Germline CDR1 SNHLY, CDR2 FYNNEI. The CDR3 DNA is TGTGCCAGCAGACGAGTGAACACTGAAGCTTTCTTT. Its translation is CASRRVNTEAFF.